Presented here are 27 T cell receptor beta chains from one specimen sequenced in a study of CD8+ T cells in alopecia areata (dated by TCRdb to between 2018 and 2020). The library was prepared using the immunoSEQ multiplex PCR assay. For TCR sequencing, RNA was extracted from every sample and reverse transcribed into cDNA to serve as template. Drawn from immuneACCESS, this table holds only the in-frame rearrangements with V and J called that TCRdb kept. Clones are partly lost; checked studies trace under half to an unresolved V gene and leave the rest unexplained. This sample is represented by 250,000 or so clones; roughly two thirds of them were singletons. The biggest ten clones account for under 1.5% of the sample. Per the publication, the time point label means: baseline before oral tofacitinib. Here the sequenced sample was CD4+ T cells sorted from blood, taken at week 0. All receptors derive from a human donor with alopecia areata.

This clone showed up just a few times. This chain connects TRBV7-2 to TRBJ2-1; D is possibly TRBD1 or TRBD2 (6 bases each). This CDR3 is built from 13 residues. With 6 bases removed from V and 9 bases from J, the gap between germline ends came to 15 bases. Per germline, CDR1 SGHTA and CDR2 FQGNSA. DNA of the CDR3: TGTGCCAGCAGACCACAGGGAGGAGGTGAGCAGTTCTTC. This encodes CASRPQGGGEQFF.

The V and J genes are TRBV18 and TRBJ1-1; D is perhaps TRBD1 (5 bases). Germline assignment: CDR1 KGHSH and CDR2 LQKENI. Trimming took off 2 bases at V and 5 bases at J, with 12 bases between the two ends. CDR3 length: 14 amino acids. Here the CDR3 reads CASSPVRGGTEAFF. Here the CDR3 DNA reads TGTGCCAGCTCACCAGTGAGGGGTGGGACTGAAGCTTTCTTT. Full variable domain (rest looked up from reference TRBV18 and TRBJ1-1): NAGVMQNPRHLVRRRGQEARLRCSPMKGHSHVYWYRQLPEEGLKFMVYLQKENIIDESGMPKERFSAEFPKEGPSILRIQQVVRGDSAAYFCASSPVRGGTEAFFGQGTRLTVV.

The gene calls are TRBV13 and TRBJ2-3; no firm D call. The germline V gene encodes CDR1 PRHDT and CDR2 FYEKMQ (reference sequence). V was pared by 3 bases and J by 6 bases, with 7 bases between. The CDR3 runs 12 residues. DNA for the CDR3: TGTGCCAGCAGCTTGGTTTCGGATACGCAGTATTTT. Translating it yields CASSLVSDTQYF. The full variable domain, rest sourced from reference TRBV13 and TRBJ2-3, is AAGVIQSPRHLIKEKRETATLKCYPIPRHDTVYWYQQGPGQDPQFLISFYEKMQSDKGSIPDRFSAQQFSDYHSELNMSSLELGDSALYFCASSLVSDTQYFGPGTRLTVL.

The V and J genes are TRBV11-2 and TRBJ2-5; 7 nucleotides line up with TRBD1. J gave up 2 bases and V 4 bases, and 1 base lay outside the gene matches. Germline CDR1 and CDR2: SGHAT and FQNNGV. This CDR3 region has 13 residues. CDR3 DNA sequence: TGTGCCAGCAGCTGGGGACAGCAAGAGACCCAGTACTTC. The encoded protein is CASSWGQQETQYF.

This clone was detected only once. The gene calls are TRBV25-1 and TRBJ2-7; possibly TRBD1 or TRBD2 for D (5 bases each). Germline V gene sequence: CDR1 MGHDK, CDR2 SYGVNS. The V end was cut by 3 bases, the J end by 4 bases, with 10 bases between. CDR3 size: 13 residues. CDR3: CASSDPGAYEQYF. The CDR3 bases are TGTGCCAGCAGTGACCCCGGGGCTTACGAGCAGTACTTC.

The chain couples TRBV29-1 to TRBJ2-1; tentative D call: TRBD2 (6 bases). This CDR3 region has 14 residues. V lost 7 bases and J lost 4, with 17 bases in between. CDR1 SQVTM and CDR2 ANQGSEA come from the germline V gene. Written as DNA, the CDR3 is TGCAGCGCATACCGGGACTGGCAATACAATGAGCAGTTCTTC. It translates to CSAYRDWQYNEQFF.

The table lists this clone with a few counts. J is TRBJ2-5 and V is TRBV5-1; 7 bases map to TRBD1. This CDR3 spans 14 amino acids. The V gene's germline CDR1 is SGHRS and CDR2 YFSETQ. V trimming: 2 bases; J trimming: 5 bases; junction bases outside the gene matches: 6. CDR3 nucleotides: TGCGCCAGCAGCTTAACAGGGGCAGGGGAGACCCAGTACTTC. Protein: CASSLTGAGETQYF.

The V call is TRBV4-1, the J call TRBJ1-2; D is undetermined. Trimming took 1 base from V and 7 from J, leaving 7 bases between them. The CDR3 consists of 12 residues. Germline assignment: CDR1 MGHRA and CDR2 YSYEKL. In DNA, the CDR3 is TGCGCCAGCAGCCAAGTGTCAGGTGGCTACACCTTC. It codes for CASSQVSGGYTF.

This clone has more than one count but fewer than ten. The rearrangement uses TRBV7-2 and TRBJ2-3; D may be TRBD2 (5 bases). V was trimmed by 4 bases and J by 0 bases, leaving 11 bases between them. The V gene's germline CDR1 is SGHTA and CDR2 FQGNSA. This CDR3 has 15 amino acids. The CDR3 loop is CASSYRGQSTDTQYF. DNA for the CDR3: TGTGCCAGCAGCTACCGAGGGCAGAGCACAGATACGCAGTATTTT.

This clone was detected a few times. The same CDR3 can be traced to other DNA sequences in this sample. V usage is TRBV29-1 and J usage is TRBJ2-3; D unresolved. V gave up 4 bases and J gave up 6 bases, with 5 bases separating them. The CDR3 sequence is 10 residues long. Per the germline V gene, CDR1 is SQVTM and CDR2 is ANQGSEA. The CDR3 DNA sequence: TGCAGCGTTGGGCGCGATACGCAGTATTTT. Translated, it gives CSVGRDTQYF.

The chain combines TRBV13 with TRBJ2-5; TRBD1 matches 7 bases. V dropped 8 bases and J dropped 4; count of bases not matched to a gene: 10. Per the germline V gene, CDR1 is PRHDT and CDR2 is FYEKMQ (reference sequence). This CDR3 region has 14 residues. CDR3 loop: CASQNRRQGETQYF. CDR3 DNA sequence: TGTGCCAGCCAGAACCGTCGACAGGGAGAGACCCAGTACTTC.

The V call is TRBV7-3, the J call TRBJ1-2, with 10 bases fitting TRBD1. The CDR3 is made up of 13 amino acids. V gave up 5 bases and J gave up 5 bases; unmatched junction bases: 2. In germline, CDR1 is SGHTA, CDR2 FQGTGA. CDR3 region: CASSRDRGYGYTF. The CDR3, as DNA: TGTGCCAGCAGCCGGGACAGGGGTTATGGCTACACCTTC.

The CDR3 loop reads CASSEGTVYGYTF. Here the CDR3 DNA reads TGTGCCAGCAGTGAAGGGACAGTCTATGGCTACACCTTC. The chain combines TRBV6-1 with TRBJ1-2, with D perhaps matching TRBD1 (6 bases). Germline V gives CDR1 MNHNS, CDR2 SASEGT. The CDR3 contains 13 residues. Trimming took off 1 base at V and 4 bases at J, with 7 bases between the two ends.

This clone is a singleton in its sample. DNA of the CDR3: TGTGCCAGCAGTGAATATGGGACATCCACCTACGAGCAGTACTTC. Its translation is CASSEYGTSTYEQYF. The V gene is TRBV2, the J gene TRBJ2-7; D is possibly TRBD1 (6 bases). CDR1 is SNHLY and CDR2 is FYNNEI in the germline V gene. V lost 2 bases to trimming and J lost 2 bases, with 13 bases between them. The CDR3 contains 15 residues.

The gene calls are TRBV5-1 and TRBJ1-1, with TRBD1 as a possible D gene (5 bases). The germline gives CDR1 SGHRS, CDR2 YFSETQ. Trimming removed 5 bases at V and 3 bases at J, with 11 bases between. The CDR3 runs 13 residues. The CDR3 sequence: CASRFSGDTEAFF. The CDR3 DNA reads TGCGCCAGCAGGTTCTCGGGGGACACTGAAGCTTTCTTT.

This clone came up a few times. This chain connects TRBV29-1 to TRBJ2-7; 8 nucleotides match TRBD2. V shed 5 bases, J shed 5 bases, and the junction held 5 bases outside the gene matches. The CDR3 length is 12 residues. Germline CDR1 is SQVTM and CDR2 is ANQGSEA. The CDR3 sequence: CSVTTGGNEQYF. The CDR3 DNA reads TGCAGCGTTACAACGGGGGGGAACGAGCAGTACTTC.

The chain recombines TRBV29-1 with TRBJ2-1, with 7 bases lining up with TRBD2. The CDR3 runs 13 residues. V lost 4 bases and J lost 9; bases outside the gene matches: 9. Germline values: CDR1 SQVTM, CDR2 ANQGSEA. CDR3 protein: CSVVPSGGIEQFF. Written as DNA, the CDR3 is TGCAGCGTTGTACCGTCGGGGGGTATTGAGCAGTTCTTC.

The chain uses TRBV2 and TRBJ2-1; TRBD2 might be the D (5 bases). Germline V lookup: CDR1 SNHLY, CDR2 FYNNEI. V shed 6 bases and J shed 2 bases, with 14 bases lying between them. CDR3 length: 15 residues. CDR3 protein: CASRPSHVTYNEQFF. Here the CDR3 DNA reads TGTGCCAGCAGGCCTAGCCACGTCACCTACAATGAGCAGTTCTTC. The variable domain in full, with the rest retrieved from reference TRBV2 and TRBJ2-1, is EPEVTQTPSHQVTQMGQEVILRCVPISNHLYFYWYRQILGQKVEFLVSFYNNEISEKSEIFDDQFSVERPDGSNFTLKIRSTKLEDSAMYFCASRPSHVTYNEQFFGPGTRLTVL.

The chain uses TRBV7-2 and TRBJ2-7, with 8 bases lining up with TRBD2. Germline lookup yields CDR1 SGHTA and CDR2 FQGNSA. This CDR3 is 16 amino acids long. V was clipped by 2 bases and J by 3 bases; unmatched bases: 9. CDR3 region: CASSLFTGRGNYEQYF. The CDR3 coding sequence is TGTGCCAGCAGCTTATTTACCGGGAGGGGGAACTACGAGCAGTACTTC. The variable domain in full, with the rest retrieved from reference TRBV7-2 and TRBJ2-7, is GAGVSQSPSNKVTEKGKDVELRCDPISGHTALYWYRQSLGQGLEFLIYFQGNSAPDKSGLPSDRFSAERTGGSVSTLTIQRTQQEDSAVYLCASSLFTGRGNYEQYFGPGTRLTVT.

The V and J genes are TRBV4-1 and TRBJ1-2; D gene unclear. The germline V gene has CDR1 MGHRA and CDR2 YSYEKL. The CDR3 consists of 12 residues. Trimming took 0 bases from V and 7 from J, leaving 6 bases between them. CDR3 protein: CASSQDGVGYTF. The CDR3 region has the DNA TGCGCCAGCAGCCAAGATGGGGTTGGCTACACCTTC.

This clone came up once. The chain uses TRBV7-9 and TRBJ1-2; 9 bases are shared with TRBD1. The germline CDR1 and CDR2 sequences are SEHNR and FQNEAQ (reference sequence). V trimming: 5 bases; J trimming: 4 bases; junction bases outside the gene matches: 5. The CDR3 spans 14 residues. Written as DNA, the CDR3 is TGTGCCAGCAGCCAGACAGGGGGAGGCTATGGCTACACCTTC. This encodes CASSQTGGGYGYTF.

The J gene is TRBJ2-2, the V gene TRBV9; D is undetermined. Trimming stripped 0 bases from V and 0 bases from J, with 9 bases between. Looked up from germline, CDR1 is SGDLS and CDR2 is YYNGEE. The CDR3 is made up of 16 amino acids. The CDR3 DNA follows: TGTGCCAGCAGCGTAGCCGGCAGTACGAACACCGGGGAGCTGTTTTTT. Residues: CASSVAGSTNTGELFF.

This chain connects TRBV7-6 to TRBJ1-1, with D tentatively TRBD1 (6 bases). V was cut by 5 bases and J by 2 bases, with 12 bases left in between. CDR1 is SGHVS and CDR2 is FNYEAQ in the germline V gene. CDR3 length: 14 amino acids. The DNA for the CDR3 is TGTGCCAGCAGCCGTAGGGGGACAAACACTGAAGCTTTCTTT. Its protein product is CASSRRGTNTEAFF.

V usage is TRBV9 and J usage is TRBJ2-6, with D possibly being TRBD2 (6 bases). This CDR3 comprises 15 residues. With 6 bases removed from V and 0 bases from J, the gap between germline ends came to 10 bases. Germline V gives CDR1 SGDLS, CDR2 YYNGEE. As DNA, the CDR3 is TGTGCCAGCACAGGACTACCCTCTGGGGCCAACGTCCTGACTTTC. This sequence encodes CASTGLPSGANVLTF.

The chain couples TRBV29-1 to TRBJ1-1; maybe TRBD1 (5 bases). From germline, CDR1 is SQVTM and CDR2 ANQGSEA. CDR3 length: 14 residues. V lost 6 bases to trimming and J lost 0 bases, with 14 bases between them. CDR3 nucleotide sequence: TGCAGCGTCTCCCCCGGGGGTGTGAACACTGAAGCTTTCTTT. Its protein product is CSVSPGGVNTEAFF.

V usage is TRBV27 and J usage is TRBJ2-5, with TRBD1 matching 7 bases. There are 15 residues in the CDR3. CDR1 is MNHEY and CDR2 is SMNVEV in the germline V gene (reference sequence). Germline trimming cut 5 bases from V and 2 bases from J; bases unmatched to any gene: 8. CDR3 residues: CASSPRQGVQETQYF. The CDR3 nucleotides are TGTGCCAGCAGTCCTCGACAGGGTGTGCAAGAGACCCAGTACTTC.

The rearrangement uses TRBV4-3 and TRBJ2-3; a possible D gene is TRBD1 (6 bases). The CDR3 has 18 residues. The ends were cut back, 3 bases at V and 3 bases at J, with 22 bases in the middle. Germline-derived CDR1 and CDR2 are LGHNA and YSLEER. This CDR3 reads CASSHQGQNHRGTDTQYF. The CDR3, as DNA: TGCGCCAGCAGCCACCAGGGACAAAACCACCGAGGAACAGATACGCAGTATTTT.